The following is a TCR beta chain sequence with its context. Its antigen is still unknown. Base qualities are not at hand, and no much larger clone is one base apart. The data originate from a study of T cells in tumors after PD-1 blockade (dated by TCRdb to the late 2010s). For context, the study as a whole: Patients were excluded if they had prior checkpoint blockade, use of systemic immunosuppressants, or recent radiotherapy or other anti-cancer therapy within 4 weeks. Treatment consisted of either cemiplimab 350 mg every 2 weeks or pembrolizumab 200 mg every 3 weeks. An average of approximately 120,000 TCR templates (range about 24,000-280,000) and roughly 37,000 unique clonotypes was obtained for peripheral blood samples. A subset of patients also received ongoing daily vismodegib 150 mg during anti-PD-1 treatment. RECIST version 1.1 was used to assess clinical response. To compare clonotypes in blood versus tumor, bulk TCR sequencing was run on around ten peripheral blood samples drawn from four to six patients. The study performed paired single-cell RNA and TCR sequencing on site-matched tumors from BCC or SCC patients before and after anti-PD-1 therapy.

The immunoSEQ platform was used to carry out deep TCRbeta sequencing. The original pipeline was this. Only productive rearrangements were exported from the immunoSEQ Analyzer for downstream analysis. T cell phenotypes were assigned to bulk TCRbeta clonotypes by matching the clonotypes to single-cell RNA+TCR-seq clones that had the same TCRbeta sequence. Clone enrichment in tumor was calculated as tumor frequency divided by PBMC frequency from bulk TCR sequencing. GLIPH was used to group TCRs into specificity groups, clusters of distinct TCRs likely recognizing common antigens via shared CDR3 motifs. The table was pulled from immuneACCESS by TCRdb, which kept in-frame rearrangements only. Such tables lose some clones; where checked, under half of the loss comes from unresolved V genes, and the rest has no known cause. V, J and clone size derive from that table, while D and trimming were established from the DNA sequence. The sample contains 50,000 to 75,000 clones, around 72% of them found a single time. The leading ten clones occupy 4.7% of the sample.

Overall study results and their limits: Around 43% of tumor TCR clonotypes were found in blood, and some novel exhausted tumor clones appeared in pre-treatment blood, suggesting peripheral recruitment. The source of novel T cell clones was not identified, and lymphoid organs or rare unexpanded clones within the tumor or the tumor periphery could be included among the possible sources.

Reading the label with the study, this specimen's time point is: after anti-PD-1 therapy. Genomic DNA extracted from tumor biopsies or peripheral blood was used for bulk TCRbeta sequencing, with input ranging from about 600 ng to 6,500 ng. Histologically proven advanced or metastatic basal or squamous cell carcinoma was present in all patients, all of whom were poor candidates for surgical resection. Of the approximately 10 patients making up the basal cell carcinoma cohort, about 8 underwent bulk tumor TCR sequencing. The CDR3 starts with the cysteine, ends with the phenylalanine, and has 15 residues. The DNA shown is the 45-base CDR3, in frame from base 1. At the junction V is shortened by 4 bases and J by 1 base, with 11 bases in between. CDR1 and CDR2, per the germline V gene (reference sequence), are SEHNR and FQNEAQ.

Material: PBMCs, obtained after anti-PD-1 treatment. This sequence originates from a human donor with basal cell carcinoma. The sequence is built from TRBV7-9 and TRBJ1-3; 5 matching bases give a weak D call of TRBD1. The DNA sequence is as follows: TGTGCCAGCAGCTCACCGACAGAGTCTGGAAACACCATATATTTT. This is translated as CASSSPTESGNTIYF.